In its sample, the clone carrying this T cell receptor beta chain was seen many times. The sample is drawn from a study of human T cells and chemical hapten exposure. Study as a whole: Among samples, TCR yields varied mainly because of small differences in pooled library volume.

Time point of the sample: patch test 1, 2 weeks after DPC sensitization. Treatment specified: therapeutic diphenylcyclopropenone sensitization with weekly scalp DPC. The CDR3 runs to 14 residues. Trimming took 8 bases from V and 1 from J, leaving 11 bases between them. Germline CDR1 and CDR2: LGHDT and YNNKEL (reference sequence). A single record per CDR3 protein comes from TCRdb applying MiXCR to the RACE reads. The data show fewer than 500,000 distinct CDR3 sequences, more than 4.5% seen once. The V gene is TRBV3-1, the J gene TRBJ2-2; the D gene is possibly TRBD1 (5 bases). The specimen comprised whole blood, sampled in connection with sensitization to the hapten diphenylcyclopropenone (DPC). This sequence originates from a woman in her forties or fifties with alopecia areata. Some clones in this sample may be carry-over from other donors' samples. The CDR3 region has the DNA TGTGCCAGCCATCTAAGGGGGAACACCGGGGAGCTGTTTTTT. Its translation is CASHLRGNTGELFF.